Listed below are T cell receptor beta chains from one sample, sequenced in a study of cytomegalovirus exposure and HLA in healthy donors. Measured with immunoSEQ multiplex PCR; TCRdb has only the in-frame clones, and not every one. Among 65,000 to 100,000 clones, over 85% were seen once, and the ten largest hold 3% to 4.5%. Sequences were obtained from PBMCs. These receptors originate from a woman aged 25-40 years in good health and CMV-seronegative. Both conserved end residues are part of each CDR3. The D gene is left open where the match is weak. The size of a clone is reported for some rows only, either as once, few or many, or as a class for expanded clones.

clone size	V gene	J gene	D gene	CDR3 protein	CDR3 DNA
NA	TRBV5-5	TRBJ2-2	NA	CASSYTGDVGFGELFF	TGTGCCAGCAGTTATACCGGGGATGTGGGGTTCGGGGAGCTGTTTTTT
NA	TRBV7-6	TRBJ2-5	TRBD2	CASSPHARTSGPPETQYF	TGTGCCAGCTCCCCCCACGCCCGGACTAGCGGGCCCCCCGAGACCCAGTACTTC
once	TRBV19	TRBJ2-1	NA	CASSIVRTIYNEQFF	TGTGCCAGTAGTATTGTCCGCACAATATACAATGAGCAGTTCTTC
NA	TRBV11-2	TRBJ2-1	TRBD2	CASRPQPGLGTSEQFF	TGTGCCAGCAGGCCCCAACCGGGACTAGGTACGTCTGAGCAGTTCTTC
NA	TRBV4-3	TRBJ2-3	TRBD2	CASSQGQRGGPDTQYF	TGCGCCAGCAGCCAAGGCCAGCGGGGGGGCCCCGATACGCAGTATTTT
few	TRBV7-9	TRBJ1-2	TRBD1	CASSLGQGVYGYTF	TGTGCCAGCAGCTTAGGACAGGGAGTCTATGGCTACACCTTC
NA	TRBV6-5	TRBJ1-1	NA	CASSPGTLEAFF	TGTGCCAGCAGTCCCGGGACACTTGAAGCTTTCTTT
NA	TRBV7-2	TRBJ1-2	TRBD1	CASSSDRGTNYGYTF	TGTGCCAGCAGCTCGGACAGGGGGACTAACTATGGCTACACCTTC
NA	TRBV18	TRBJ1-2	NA	CASSPRERRDNYGYTF	TGTGCCAGCTCACCACGGGAGCGGCGGGACAACTATGGCTACACCTTC
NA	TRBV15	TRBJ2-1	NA	CATSRDPGGKYNEQFF	TGTGCCACCAGCAGAGACCCAGGGGGGAAATACAATGAGCAGTTCTTC
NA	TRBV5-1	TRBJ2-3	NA	CASSKREADTQYF	TGCGCCAGCAGCAAAAGGGAGGCAGATACGCAGTATTTT
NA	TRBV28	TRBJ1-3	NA	CASSPPRQGTGNTIYF	TGTGCCAGCAGCCCACCTCGGCAGGGAACTGGAAACACCATATATTTT
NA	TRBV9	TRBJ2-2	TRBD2	CASSVETSGAGELFF	TGTGCCAGCAGCGTAGAGACTAGCGGGGCCGGGGAGCTGTTTTTT
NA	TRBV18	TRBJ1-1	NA	CASSPSTGNTEAFF	TGTGCCAGCTCACCGTCGACAGGGAACACTGAAGCTTTCTTT
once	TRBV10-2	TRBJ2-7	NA	CASSGHRVSSYEQYF	TGCGCCAGCAGTGGACACAGGGTGTCCTCCTACGAGCAGTACTTC
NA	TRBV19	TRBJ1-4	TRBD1	CASRRGGQGIEKLFF	TGTGCCAGTAGAAGGGGGGGACAGGGGATTGAAAAACTGTTTTTT
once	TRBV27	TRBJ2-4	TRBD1	CASSLSYRGPNIQYF	TGTGCCAGCAGTTTATCGTACAGGGGCCCCAACATTCAGTACTTC
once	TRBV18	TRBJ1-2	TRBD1	CASSPAITTGNYGYTF	TGTGCCAGCTCACCAGCGATCACGACAGGGAACTATGGCTACACCTTC
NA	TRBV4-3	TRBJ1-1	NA	CASSQSPTVVTEAFF	TGCGCCAGCAGCCAAAGCCCTACGGTCGTGACTGAAGCTTTCTTT
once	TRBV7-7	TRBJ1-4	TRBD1	CASRHPWGQGLANEKLFF	TGTGCCAGCAGACATCCCTGGGGACAGGGACTGGCTAATGAAAAACTGTTTTTT
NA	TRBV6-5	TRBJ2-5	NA	CASRSGPRETQYF	TGTGCCAGCAGATCAGGGCCAAGGGAGACCCAGTACTTC
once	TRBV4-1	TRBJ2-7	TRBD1	CASSQEVGTAIRAVRLYF	TGCGCCAGCAGCCAAGAGGTTGGGACAGCCATACGGGCAGTACGTCTGTACTTC
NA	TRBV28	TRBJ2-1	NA	CASRTAWGGQYNEQFF	TGTGCCAGCAGGACCGCATGGGGGGGGCAATACAATGAGCAGTTCTTC
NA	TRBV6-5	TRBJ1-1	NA	CASSYSKRNTEAFF	TGTGCCAGCAGTTACTCGAAGCGGAACACTGAAGCTTTCTTT
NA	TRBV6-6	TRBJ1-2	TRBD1	CASREPGQGHGYTF	TGTGCCAGCAGGGAACCGGGACAGGGCCATGGCTACACCTTC
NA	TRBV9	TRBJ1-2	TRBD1	CASSVTGGPNYGYTF	TGTGCCAGCAGCGTCACAGGGGGCCCTAACTATGGCTACACCTTC
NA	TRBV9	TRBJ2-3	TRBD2	CASSVTSRDYTDTQYF	TGTGCCAGCAGCGTAACGTCCCGGGACTATACAGATACGCAGTATTTT
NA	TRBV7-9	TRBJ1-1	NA	CASNLLNTEAFF	TGTGCCAGCAACCTACTGAACACTGAAGCTTTCTTT
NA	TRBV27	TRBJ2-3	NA	CASSLSSARGTDTQYF	TGTGCCAGCAGTTTATCGAGCGCCAGGGGCACAGATACGCAGTATTTT
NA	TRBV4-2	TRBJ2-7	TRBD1	CASSQVVGTGYEQYF	TGTGCCAGCAGCCAAGTCGTGGGGACAGGCTACGAGCAGTACTTC
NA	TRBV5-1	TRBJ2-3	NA	CASSLLSGSTDTQYF	TGCGCCAGCAGCTTGCTGAGCGGGAGCACAGATACGCAGTATTTT
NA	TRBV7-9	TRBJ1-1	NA	CASISGTSVSMNTEAFF	TGTGCCAGCATATCCGGGACATCCGTCTCTATGAACACTGAAGCTTTCTTT
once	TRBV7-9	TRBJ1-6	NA	CASSLDTYNSPLHF	TGTGCCAGCAGCTTAGACACCTATAATTCACCCCTCCACTTT
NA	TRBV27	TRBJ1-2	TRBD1	CASSQGQGAGYTF	TGTGCCAGCAGCCAGGGACAGGGGGCTGGCTACACCTTC
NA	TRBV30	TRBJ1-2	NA	CAWREGEGMGYGYTF	TGTGCCTGGCGGGAGGGCGAGGGGATGGGCTATGGCTATACCTTC
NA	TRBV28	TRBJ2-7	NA	CASSLREIREQYF	TGTGCCAGCAGTTTACGGGAAATAAGGGAGCAGTACTTC
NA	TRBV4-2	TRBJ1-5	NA	CASSQGVVGGAGNQPQHF	TGTGCCAGCAGCCAAGGCGTCGTCGGAGGGGCCGGCAATCAGCCCCAGCATTTT
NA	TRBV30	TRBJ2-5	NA	CAWSFNGETQYF	TGTGCCTGGTCTTTTAACGGGGAGACCCAGTACTTC
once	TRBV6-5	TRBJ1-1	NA	CASSYYSQGNTEAFF	TGTGCCAGCAGTTACTACAGTCAAGGGAACACTGAAGCTTTCTTT
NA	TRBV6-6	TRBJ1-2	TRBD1	CASSYRIGQGYGYTF	TGTGCCAGCAGTTACCGTATAGGACAGGGCTATGGCTACACCTTC
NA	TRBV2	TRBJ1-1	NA	CASIGSQGAFF	TGTGCCAGCATCGGAAGCCAGGGGGCTTTCTTT
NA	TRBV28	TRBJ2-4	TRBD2	CASSRRTRANLAKNIQYF	TGTGCCAGCAGTCGCCGGACTAGGGCTAATCTAGCCAAAAACATTCAGTACTTC
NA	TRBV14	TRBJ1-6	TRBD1	CASSLGTERSPLHF	TGTGCCAGCAGCCTAGGGACAGAACGGTCACCCCTCCACTTT
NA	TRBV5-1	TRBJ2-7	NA	CASSPATKYEQYF	TGCGCCAGCAGCCCCGCTACGAAATACGAGCAGTACTTC
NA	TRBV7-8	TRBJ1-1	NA	CASSLAAGTEAFF	TGTGCCAGCAGCTTAGCGGCAGGGACTGAAGCTTTCTTT
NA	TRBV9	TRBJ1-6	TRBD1	CASSVVGGQGNNSPLHF	TGTGCCAGCAGCGTAGTAGGCGGACAGGGCAATAATTCACCCCTCCACTTT
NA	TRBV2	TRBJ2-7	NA	CASTRNRVGQYF	TGTGCCAGCACTCGAAACAGGGTGGGGCAGTACTTC
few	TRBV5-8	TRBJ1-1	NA	CASSQPVGGGSWTEAFF	TGTGCCAGCAGCCAGCCCGTGGGAGGAGGCAGTTGGACTGAAGCTTTCTTT
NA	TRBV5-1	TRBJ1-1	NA	CASSSQGNTEAFF	TGCGCCAGCAGCTCACAGGGGAACACTGAAGCTTTCTTT
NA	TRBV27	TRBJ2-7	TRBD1	CASRGTVSYEQYF	TGTGCCAGCAGGGGGACAGTCTCCTACGAGCAGTACTTC
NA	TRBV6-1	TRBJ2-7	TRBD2	CASRGGGARLYEQYF	TGTGCCAGCCGAGGCGGGGGGGCACGCCTCTACGAGCAGTACTTC
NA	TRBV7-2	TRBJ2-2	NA	CASSLVWGRTGELFF	TGTGCCAGCAGCTTAGTCTGGGGGCGGACCGGGGAGCTGTTTTTT
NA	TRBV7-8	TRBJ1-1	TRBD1	CASSPTGGWGAFF	TGTGCCAGCAGCCCTACAGGGGGCTGGGGAGCTTTCTTT